Listed below are T cell receptor beta chains from one sample, sequenced in a study of early T cells in non-severe SARS-CoV-2 infection. TCRdb re-called the 5' RACE reads with MiXCR, one entry per CDR3 protein. The data hold approximately 70,000 distinct CDR3 sequences, with 5% observed a single time. The source material was whole blood, sampled at baseline. The receptors shown here come from an adult who was a healthcare worker with PCR-confirmed SARS-CoV-2 infection or an uninfected control (not recorded which). The CDR3 runs from the conserved cysteine through the conserved F or W. D genes are given only for firm matches. Size tells how often a clone was seen (once, few, many) or the class of an expanded clone, and some rows leave it out.

CDR3 DNA: TGTGCCAGCAGTTACTCGGCGGCAGACACTGAAGCTTTCTTT
CDR3 protein: CASSYSAADTEAFF
V gene: TRBV6-5
J gene: TRBJ1-1
clone size: many
CDR3 length: 14
D gene: .

CDR3 DNA: TGTGCCTGGAGTGTACGGGCCAGCGGGTGGAATGAGCAGTTCTTC
CDR3 protein: CAWSVRASGWNEQFF
V gene: TRBV30
J gene: TRBJ2-1
clone size: many
CDR3 length: 15
D gene: .

CDR3 DNA: TGTGCCAGCAGCCTACCGAACAGGGTACCCTTTGGCTACACCTTC
CDR3 protein: CASSLPNRVPFGYTF
V gene: TRBV11-2
J gene: TRBJ1-2
clone size: many
CDR3 length: 15
D gene: .

CDR3 DNA: TGTGCCAGCAGTTACTCTGGCTCAGGGAAGGATGAGCAGTTCTTC
CDR3 protein: CASSYSGSGKDEQFF
V gene: TRBV6-5
J gene: TRBJ2-1
clone size: .
CDR3 length: 15
D gene: .

CDR3 DNA: TGTGCAACAAGTAGGATACGCTCCTACAATGAGCAGTTCTTC
CDR3 protein: CATSRIRSYNEQFF
V gene: TRBV19
J gene: TRBJ2-1
clone size: medium-sized
CDR3 length: 14
D gene: .

CDR3 DNA: TGCGCCAGCAGTGCCTCAGGGGGCCAAGAGACCCAGTACTTC
CDR3 protein: CASSASGGQETQYF
V gene: TRBV5-1
J gene: TRBJ2-5
clone size: .
CDR3 length: 14
D gene: TRBD1

CDR3 DNA: TGTGCCAGCAGCCGGACAGTTAAGAACTACGAGCAGTACTTC
CDR3 protein: CASSRTVKNYEQYF
V gene: TRBV3-1
J gene: TRBJ2-7
clone size: .
CDR3 length: 14
D gene: .

CDR3 DNA: TGCAGTGCTAGAGATCCCCGCGGGAGCACAGATACGCAGTATTTT
CDR3 protein: CSARDPRGSTDTQYF
V gene: TRBV20-1
J gene: TRBJ2-3
clone size: .
CDR3 length: 15
D gene: .

CDR3 DNA: TGCGCCAGCAGCTTCGTACCCGGTGAGAACACTGAAGCTTTCTTT
CDR3 protein: CASSFVPGENTEAFF
V gene: TRBV4-1
J gene: TRBJ1-1
clone size: .
CDR3 length: 15
D gene: .

CDR3 DNA: TGTGCCAGCGCCGCCGGGACAGGGGGAGGAGATACGCAGTATTTT
CDR3 protein: CASAAGTGGGDTQYF
V gene: TRBV2
J gene: TRBJ2-3
clone size: few
CDR3 length: 15
D gene: TRBD1

CDR3 DNA: TGTGCCAGCAGTTACTCAAACAGAAGAGTACCAGACACTGAAGCTTTCTTT
CDR3 protein: CASSYSNRRVPDTEAFF
V gene: TRBV6-6
J gene: TRBJ1-1
clone size: many
CDR3 length: 17
D gene: .

CDR3 DNA: TGCAGTGCTATGACAGGGTTCTCCTACGAGCAGTACTTC
CDR3 protein: CSAMTGFSYEQYF
V gene: TRBV20-1
J gene: TRBJ2-7
clone size: many
CDR3 length: 13
D gene: TRBD1

CDR3 DNA: TGTGCCAGCAGCATACGACAGGGGGGCAACTATGGCTACACCTTC
CDR3 protein: CASSIRQGGNYGYTF
V gene: TRBV7-9
J gene: TRBJ1-2
clone size: .
CDR3 length: 15
D gene: TRBD1

CDR3 DNA: TGTGCCAGCAGGCCACCCGGGACAGTACGTGAGCAGTACTTC
CDR3 protein: CASRPPGTVREQYF
V gene: TRBV12-3/TRBV12-4
J gene: TRBJ2-7
clone size: .
CDR3 length: 14
D gene: TRBD1

CDR3 DNA: TGCAGCGTTGCGCAGACAAGCTATGGCTACACCTTC
CDR3 protein: CSVAQTSYGYTF
V gene: TRBV29-1
J gene: TRBJ1-2
clone size: few
CDR3 length: 12
D gene: .